This entry features one T cell receptor beta chain sequence. Its antigen is still unknown. A junction boundary mismatches the germline segment, possibly from a read error. The germline CDR1 and CDR2 sequences are SGHVS and FNYEAQ. The CDR3 is 17 amino acids. The sample comes from a study of Graves' ophthalmopathy and Graves' hyperthyroidism. Points from the study as a whole: It was with 70.59% sensitivity and around 72% specificity that the model predicted ophthalmopathy progression. A majority of expanded thyroid clonotypes exceeding 0.001 frequency were likewise present in blood.

Scientists amplified the TCR beta CDR3 regions from RNA transcripts. HTBI primers were used in a first-round RT-PCR, which preceded a second-round multiplex PCR. TCRdb analysed the multiplex PCR reads with MiXCR anew, one entry per CDR3 protein. The sample lists about 600,000 distinct CDR3 sequences, roughly 40% occurring once. Each diagnosis was determined on the basis of clinical symptoms, serum thyroxine, TRAb, thyroid ultrasound and orbital computed tomography. This clonotype originated in an adult man with Graves' hyperthyroidism. The J gene is TRBJ2-1, the V gene TRBV7-6; D not resolved. The sample taken for sequencing was peripheral blood or thyroid tissue (not recorded which). The CDR3 loop is CASSTPPELHQHNEQFF. The CDR3 region has the DNA TGTGCTAGCAGTACCCCTCCCGAGCTGCACCAGCACAATGAGCAGTTCTTC.